The 21 T cell receptor beta chains below all came from one sample that was sequenced in a study of OX40 agonist ivuxolimab in advanced cancers. Data came from immunoSEQ multiplex PCR; TCRdb stores just in-frame clones and leaves some out. The table records more than 45,000 clones, about 89% of them present only once. Specimen: CD4+ or CD8+ T cells sorted from blood, collected in a trial of the OX40 agonist ivuxolimab. The source of these receptors is an adult with an advanced solid tumor such as melanoma, head and neck, liver or kidney cancer.

CDR3: CASSMFTGGDEGYTEAFF. In DNA, the CDR3 is TGTGCCAGCAGTATGTTTACAGGGGGCGACGAGGGGTACACTGAAGCTTTCTTT. The chain combines TRBV27 with TRBJ1-1; 9 nucleotides align to TRBD1. The V segment lost 5 bases and the J segment 3 bases; nucleotides outside the gene matches: 16. The CDR3 extends over 18 amino acids. Looked up from germline, CDR1 is MNHEY and CDR2 is SMNVEV (reference sequence).

The gene calls are TRBV11-2 and TRBJ2-1; 8 positions agree with TRBD2. Germline loops: CDR1 SGHAT, CDR2 FQNNGV. J lost 8 bases, V lost 1 base, and 7 bases had no gene match. This CDR3 spans 15 amino acids. The CDR3 DNA reads TGTGCCAGCAGCTTAGCGGGAGGGCCAATGTATGAGCAGTTCTTC. It specifies CASSLAGGPMYEQFF.

The chain employs TRBV18 and TRBJ2-3; a possible D gene is TRBD2 (6 bases). V shed 5 bases and J shed 0 bases, with 15 bases lying between them. The CDR3 has 16 residues. Germline assignment: CDR1 KGHSH and CDR2 LQKENI. In nucleotides, the CDR3 is TGTGCCAGCTCAGGACTACCGGGTTCTAGCACAGATACGCAGTATTTT. Protein sequence: CASSGLPGSSTDTQYF.

This sequence joins TRBV10-3 and TRBJ1-6; D is perhaps TRBD1 (5 bases). Germline lookup yields CDR1 ENHRY and CDR2 SYGVKD. The CDR3 totals 14 residues. V was clipped by 6 bases and J by 7 bases, with 13 bases between them. The CDR3 nucleotides read TGTGCCATCAGCGATTCGGGGCGAAATTCACCCCTCCACTTT. Amino acids: CAISDSGRNSPLHF.

The rearrangement uses TRBV6-4 and TRBJ1-1; D is unresolved. The V gene lost 6 bases and the J gene lost 7 bases, with 12 bases spanning the gap. Germline V lookup: CDR1 MRHNA, CDR2 SNTAGT. This CDR3 contains 12 residues. CDR3 DNA sequence: TGTGCCAGCAGGGATGGCGTTGGTGAAGCTTTCTTT. Amino acids: CASRDGVGEAFF.

The chain is built from TRBV29-1 and TRBJ2-1; TRBD1 matches at 8 bases. Germline V gives CDR1 SQVTM, CDR2 ANQGSEA. V shed 6 bases and J 2 bases; nucleotides not matched to a gene: 3. CDR3 length: 13 amino acids. CDR3 nucleotides: TGCAGCGTCACGACAGGGGCCTACAATGAGCAGTTCTTC. It translates to CSVTTGAYNEQFF.

V gene TRBV11-1 combines with J gene TRBJ2-1, with 10 positions matching TRBD2. V lost 1 base to trimming and J lost 10 bases; unmatched junction nucleotides: 4. Germline values: CDR1 SGHAT, CDR2 FQDESV (reference sequence). CDR3 size: 14 residues. The CDR3 is CASSLGLAGVEQFF. In DNA form, the CDR3 reads TGTGCCAGCAGCTTAGGGCTAGCGGGAGTGGAGCAGTTCTTC.

The chain combines TRBV5-6 with TRBJ1-6, with 8 bases that match TRBD1. Germline CDR1 is SGHDT and CDR2 is YYEEEE. V lost 0 bases to trimming and J lost 7 bases; unmatched junction nucleotides: 0. CDR3 size: 14 residues. CDR3: CASSLGTGNSPLHF. CDR3 sequence (DNA): TGTGCCAGCAGCTTGGGGACAGGGAATTCACCCCTCCACTTT.

The chain combines TRBV9 with TRBJ1-1; D is possibly TRBD1 (5 bases). CDR3 length equals 13 residues. V dropped 9 bases and J dropped 0 bases, with 12 bases sitting between them. The germline V gene encodes CDR1 SGDLS and CDR2 YYNGEE. The CDR3 DNA sequence: TGTGCCACCTCGAGGGGATTGAACACTGAAGCTTTCTTT. As protein: CATSRGLNTEAFF.

The V gene is TRBV28, the J gene TRBJ1-2; D gene unclear. Trimming stripped 2 bases from V and 4 bases from J, with 14 bases between. The CDR3 has 15 residues. Germline assignment: CDR1 MDHEN and CDR2 SYDVKM. The CDR3 region has the DNA TGTGCCAGCAGTTTAAGTCTGGGTCACCTCTATGGCTACACCTTC. Translated: CASSLSLGHLYGYTF.

The chain recombines TRBV7-9 with TRBJ2-3; 12 nucleotides agree with TRBD2. V lost 5 bases to trimming and J lost 4 bases; unmatched junction nucleotides: 4. The germline gives CDR1 SEHNR, CDR2 FQNEAQ (reference sequence). The CDR3 consists of 15 residues. CDR3 region: CASSRTSGIADTQYF. DNA for the CDR3: TGTGCCAGCAGCCGGACTAGCGGGATCGCAGATACGCAGTATTTT. The full variable domain, in which reference TRBV7-9 and TRBJ2-3 provide the parts outside the CDR3, is DTGVSQNPRHKITKRGQNVTFRCDPISEHNRLYWYRQTLGQGPEFLTYFQNEAQLEKSRLLSDRFSAERPKGSFSTLEIQRTEQGDSAMYLCASSRTSGIADTQYFGPGTRLTVL.

The gene calls are TRBV19 and TRBJ2-2; D is unresolved. CDR1 LNHDA and CDR2 SQIVND come from the germline V gene (reference sequence). CDR3 size: 13 residues. Trimming left V 1 base short and J 6 bases short, with 6 bases between. In nucleotides, the CDR3 is TGTGCCAGTAGTATAGGAGCAGCCGGGGAGCTGTTTTTT. As protein: CASSIGAAGELFF.

The gene calls are TRBV7-3 and TRBJ2-5; 9 bases map to TRBD1. The germline V gene has CDR1 SGHTA and CDR2 FQGTGA. J gave up 5 bases and V 6 bases, and 13 bases lay outside the gene matches. The CDR3 consists of 16 residues. CDR3 in amino acids: CASSQTGQGFGETQYF. CDR3 nucleotides: TGTGCCAGCAGTCAAACGGGACAGGGTTTTGGCGAGACCCAGTACTTC. The whole variable domain, filled in from reference TRBV7-3 and TRBJ2-5, reads GAGVSQTPSNKVTEKGKYVELRCDPISGHTALYWYRQSLGQGPEFLIYFQGTGAADDSGLPNDRFFAVRPEGSVSTLKIQRTERGDSAVYLCASSQTGQGFGETQYFGPGTRLLVL.

This clone appeared a single time. This chain joins TRBV6-6 and TRBJ2-7; 8 bases line up with TRBD1. Germline V gene sequence: CDR1 MNHNY, CDR2 SVGAGI (reference sequence). The CDR3 totals 14 residues. J lost 5 bases, V lost 5 bases, and 8 bases had no gene match. This CDR3 is CASSQGAAPNEQYV. The CDR3 DNA reads as TGTGCCAGCAGTCAGGGGGCAGCCCCCAACGAGCAGTACGTC.

The chain has TRBV5-4 and TRBJ1-1; 10 bases align to TRBD1. This CDR3 contains 15 residues. Germline assignment: CDR1 SGHNT and CDR2 YYREEE (reference sequence). The V and J ends lost 3 bases and 4 bases, in that order; junction bases with no gene match: 6. CDR3 sequence: CASSYDRGLGTEAFF. The CDR3 DNA is TGTGCCAGCAGCTACGACAGGGGGCTGGGCACTGAAGCTTTCTTT.

The V call is TRBV7-9, the J call TRBJ2-1; D unclear. Germline lookup yields CDR1 SEHNR and CDR2 FQNEAQ (reference sequence). This CDR3 comprises 14 residues. V lost 1 base and J 7 bases, leaving 11 bases between the germline ends. The CDR3 nucleotides are TGTGCCAGCAGCTTAGAGCCCCTCGAGAATGAGCAGTTCTTC. It encodes CASSLEPLENEQFF.

The chain is built from TRBV29-1 and TRBJ1-2, with D unclear. Trimming removed 4 bases from V and 8 bases from J, with 8 bases in between. Germline CDR1 SQVTM, CDR2 ANQGSEA. This CDR3 comprises 10 residues. CDR3 region: CSVVEGGYTF. As DNA, the CDR3 is TGCAGCGTTGTTGAGGGCGGCTACACCTTC.

The rearrangement uses TRBV11-2 and TRBJ2-3, with no clear D. With 1 base removed from V and 0 bases from J, the gap between germline ends came to 11 bases. CDR3 length: 16 residues. Germline V lookup: CDR1 SGHAT, CDR2 FQNNGV. The CDR3 protein is CASSLGVLRSTDTQYF. CDR3 in DNA: TGTGCCAGCAGCTTAGGTGTACTCCGTAGCACAGATACGCAGTATTTT.

The chain uses TRBV7-2 and TRBJ2-5; TRBD1 matches at 8 bases. This CDR3 comprises 16 residues. The V gene end was trimmed by 5 bases and the J gene end by 2 bases; junction bases not matched to a gene: 10. Germline CDR1 and CDR2: SGHTA and FQGNSA. CDR3 residues: CASSTGQGRGQETQYF. CDR3 DNA sequence: TGTGCCAGCAGCACCGGACAGGGCAGAGGTCAAGAGACCCAGTACTTC.

This clone appeared a few times. The chain employs TRBV5-1 and TRBJ2-2, with 7 bases lining up with TRBD2. The CDR3 totals 15 residues. The germline V gene encodes CDR1 SGHRS and CDR2 YFSETQ. V dropped 7 bases and J dropped 4; count of bases not matched to a gene: 10. The DNA of the CDR3 is TGCGCCAGCTCAGCCCCCCTAGCGGTCACCGGGGAGCTGTTTTTT. Protein: CASSAPLAVTGELFF.

The rearrangement joins TRBV27 to TRBJ2-3; D may be TRBD2 (6 bases). The V end lost 8 bases, the J end lost 5 bases, and 17 bases lay between the germline ends. The CDR3 totals 14 residues. The germline V gene has CDR1 MNHEY and CDR2 SMNVEV (reference sequence). This CDR3 is CASRLSGAVDTQYF. The CDR3 coding sequence is TGTGCCAGCCGACTATCGGGAGCTGTAGATACGCAGTATTTT.